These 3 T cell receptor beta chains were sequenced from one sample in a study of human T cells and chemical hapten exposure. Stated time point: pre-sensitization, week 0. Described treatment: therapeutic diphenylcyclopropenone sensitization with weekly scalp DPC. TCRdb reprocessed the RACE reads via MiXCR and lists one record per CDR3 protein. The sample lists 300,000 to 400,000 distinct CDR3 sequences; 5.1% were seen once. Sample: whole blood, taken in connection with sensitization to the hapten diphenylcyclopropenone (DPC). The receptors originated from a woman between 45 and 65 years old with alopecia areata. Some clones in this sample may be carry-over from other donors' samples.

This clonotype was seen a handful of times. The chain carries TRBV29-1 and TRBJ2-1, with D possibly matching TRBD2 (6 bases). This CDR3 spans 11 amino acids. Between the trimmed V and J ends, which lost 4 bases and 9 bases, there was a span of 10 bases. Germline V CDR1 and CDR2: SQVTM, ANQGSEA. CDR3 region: CSVGPSVEQFF. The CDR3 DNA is TGCAGCGTTGGGCCTAGCGTTGAGCAGTTCTTC.

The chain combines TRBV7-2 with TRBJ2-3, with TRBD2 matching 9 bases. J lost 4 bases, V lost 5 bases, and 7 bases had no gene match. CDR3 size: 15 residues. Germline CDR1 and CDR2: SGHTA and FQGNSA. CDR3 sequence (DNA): TGTGCCAGCAGCGTAGGGGGACTAGCCGCAGATACGCAGTATTTT. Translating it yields CASSVGGLAADTQYF.

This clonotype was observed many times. The CDR3 here is CSARYDIQYF. The CDR3 DNA is TGCAGTGCTAGATACGACATTCAGTACTTC. V gene TRBV20-1 combines with J gene TRBJ2-4, with unresolved D. This CDR3 has 10 residues. Germline lookup yields CDR1 DFQATT and CDR2 SNEGSKA (reference sequence). V was clipped by 2 bases and J by 8 bases, with 4 bases between them.